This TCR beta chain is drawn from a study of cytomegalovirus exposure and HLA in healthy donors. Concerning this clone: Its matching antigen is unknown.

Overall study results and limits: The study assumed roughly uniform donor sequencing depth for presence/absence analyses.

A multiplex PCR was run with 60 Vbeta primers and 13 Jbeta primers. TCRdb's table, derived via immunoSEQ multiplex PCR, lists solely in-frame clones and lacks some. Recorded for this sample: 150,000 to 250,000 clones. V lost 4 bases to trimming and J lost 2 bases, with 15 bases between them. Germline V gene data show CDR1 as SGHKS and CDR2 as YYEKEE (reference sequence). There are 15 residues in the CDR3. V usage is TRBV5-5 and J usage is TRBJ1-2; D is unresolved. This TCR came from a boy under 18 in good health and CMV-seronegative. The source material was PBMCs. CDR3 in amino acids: CASSPSGALNYGYTF. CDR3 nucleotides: TGTGCCAGCAGCCCCAGCGGCGCATTAAACTATGGCTACACCTTC.